These T cell receptor beta chains were read from a single sample in a study of control samples from healthy donors and cancer patients. Using immunoSEQ multiplex PCR, the repertoire was profiled, and TCRdb retains in-frame clones only, with some absent. In the table there are about 150,000 clones, approximately 94% of which are singletons. The sequenced sample consisted of blood. All receptors come from a man between 18 and 29 years old in good health. Both conserved end residues are part of each CDR3. Fields, in order: clone size, D gene, V gene, J gene, CDR3 protein, CDR3 DNA. D genes are given only for firm matches. Expanded clones get a size class; other rows say once, few or many, or leave the size out.

-	-	TRBV11-1	TRBJ2-1	CASSFLANNEQFF	TGTGCCAGCAGCTTCCTAGCGAACAATGAGCAGTTCTTC
-	TRBD1	TRBV13	TRBJ1-6	CASSFGQGGSPLHF	TGTGCCAGCAGTTTCGGACAGGGCGGTTCACCCCTCCACTTT
-	-	TRBV5-1	TRBJ2-2	CASSPQEGGGGGELFF	TGCGCCAGCAGCCCGCAGGAAGGGGGAGGAGGAGGGGAGCTGTTTTTT
-	-	TRBV27	TRBJ1-6	CASSQQSSYNSPLHF	TGTGCCAGCAGTCAACAGAGCTCCTATAATTCACCCCTCCACTTT
-	-	TRBV7-9	TRBJ2-7	CASSSNLLAEQYF	TGTGCCAGCAGCTCGAACCTACTTGCCGAGCAGTACTTC
-	-	TRBV5-1	TRBJ2-2	CASSLPGELFF	TGCGCCAGCAGCTTGCCCGGGGAGCTGTTTTTT
-	TRBD1	TRBV29-1	TRBJ2-7	CSVVGQGPQYF	TGCAGCGTTGTGGGACAGGGGCCCCAGTACTTC
-	TRBD2	TRBV9	TRBJ2-3	CASSVAAEVAGGSDTQYF	TGTGCCAGCAGCGTAGCGGCCGAAGTAGCGGGAGGGAGTGATACGCAGTATTTT
-	-	TRBV10-3	TRBJ1-1	CAISESGDYTEAFF	TGTGCCATCAGTGAGTCGGGGGATTACACTGAAGCTTTCTTT
-	TRBD1	TRBV5-1	TRBJ1-2	CASSSYADRGDGYTF	TGCGCCAGCAGCTCCTACGCGGACAGGGGGGATGGCTACACCTTC
-	-	TRBV5-8	TRBJ1-5	CASSLPRMDSPNQPQHF	TGTGCCAGCAGCCTACCGAGAATGGACAGTCCCAATCAGCCCCAGCATTTT
once	-	TRBV5-6	TRBJ1-2	CASSGEGMYGYTF	TGTGCCAGCAGCGGTGAGGGGATGTACGGCTACACCTTC
-	-	TRBV28	TRBJ1-3	CASSLKRVGNTIYF	TGTGCCAGCAGTTTAAAGAGGGTTGGAAACACCATATATTTT
-	-	TRBV10-2	TRBJ1-2	CASSERRGLNYGYTF	TGCGCCAGCAGTGAGAGGAGGGGCCTTAACTATGGCTACACCTTC
-	-	TRBV11-2	TRBJ1-2	CASSLGYGGRTDGYTF	TGTGCCAGCAGCTTAGGATACGGGGGGCGGACGGATGGCTACACCTTC
-	-	TRBV11-1	TRBJ1-2	CASSGDRGNYGYTF	TGTGCCAGCAGCGGGGACCGAGGTAACTATGGCTACACCTTC
-	-	TRBV2	TRBJ2-7	CATLSGTSSYEQYF	TGTGCCACCCTCTCCGGGACTTCCTCCTACGAGCAGTACTTC
-	-	TRBV4-3	TRBJ2-2	CASSHFRESTGELFF	TGCGCCAGCAGCCACTTCAGGGAGTCCACCGGGGAGCTGTTTTTT
-	-	TRBV28	TRBJ2-7	CASNPGLESYEQYF	TGTGCCAGCAACCCGGGACTCGAAAGCTACGAGCAGTACTTC
few	-	TRBV30	TRBJ1-2	CAWSVPGFRDGYTF	TGTGCCTGGAGTGTACCGGGGTTTCGGGATGGCTACACCTTC
-	-	TRBV6-5	TRBJ2-1	CASKFPRVGVNEQFF	TGTGCCAGCAAATTTCCCCGAGTGGGTGTGAATGAGCAGTTCTTC
-	-	TRBV27	TRBJ1-1	CASSWGTEAFF	TGTGCCAGCAGTTGGGGCACTGAAGCTTTCTTT
-	-	TRBV4-1	TRBJ1-2	CASSQVGGSNDPNYGYTF	TGCGCCAGCAGCCAAGTAGGGGGGTCAAACGATCCTAACTATGGCTACACCTTC
-	-	TRBV14	TRBJ2-1	CASSQDRRSEQFF	TGTGCCAGCAGCCAAGATCGTCGCTCTGAGCAGTTCTTC
-	TRBD1	TRBV5-8	TRBJ2-7	CASSLGQGVVDF	TGTGCCAGCAGCTTGGGCCAGGGGGTAGTCGACTTC
-	-	TRBV7-9	TRBJ2-2	CASSLEGPNTGELFF	TGTGCCAGCAGCTTAGAGGGGCCGAACACCGGGGAGCTGTTTTTT
-	TRBD2	TRBV14	TRBJ2-2	CASSLSGGKNTGELFF	TGTGCCAGCAGCCTTTCCGGGGGGAAGAACACCGGGGAGCTGTTTTTT
-	-	TRBV6-1	TRBJ2-7	CASSESGTYEQYF	TGTGCCAGCAGTGAATCCGGGACCTACGAGCAGTACTTC
-	-	TRBV6-5	TRBJ1-4	CASSSPDEKLFF	TGTGCCAGCAGTTCCCCAGATGAAAAACTGTTTTTT
-	-	TRBV27	TRBJ1-1	CASSLSGQGDDGEAFF	TGTGCCAGCAGTTTATCCGGTCAGGGCGACGATGGTGAAGCTTTCTTT
-	-	TRBV28	TRBJ2-3	CASSLLTDTQYF	TGTGCCAGCAGTTTATTGACAGATACGCAGTATTTT
-	-	TRBV14	TRBJ2-1	CASSQYRSSYNEQFF	TGTGCCAGCAGCCAGTACAGGAGCTCCTACAATGAGCAGTTCTTC
-	-	TRBV19	TRBJ2-1	CASSQAGPPYNEQFF	TGTGCCAGTAGTCAGGCGGGCCCCCCCTACAATGAGCAGTTCTTC
-	-	TRBV3-1/TRBV3-2	TRBJ1-4	CASSKMFNSEKLFF	TGTGCCAGCAGCAAGATGTTTAACAGCGAAAAACTGTTTTTT
-	-	TRBV6-5	TRBJ2-3	CASSYSPGDTDTQYF	TGTGCCAGCAGTTACTCGCCGGGGGACACAGATACGCAGTATTTT
-	-	TRBV15	TRBJ1-5	CATSRGAGEDQPQHF	TGTGCCACCAGCAGGGGAGCAGGGGAGGATCAGCCCCAGCATTTT
-	-	TRBV4-1	TRBJ1-3	CASSLRREFGNTIYF	TGCGCCAGCAGCTTACGAAGGGAGTTTGGAAACACCATATATTTT
once	-	TRBV3-1/TRBV3-2	TRBJ1-1	CASSQGGTEAFF	TGTGCCAGCAGCCAAGGGGGTACTGAAGCTTTCTTT
-	TRBD1	TRBV19	TRBJ1-3	CASRGQAAGNTIYF	TGTGCCAGTCGGGGACAGGCTGCTGGAAACACCATATATTTT
few	-	TRBV6-5	TRBJ1-1	CASGREGFTEAFF	TGTGCCAGTGGAAGGGAGGGGTTCACTGAAGCTTTCTTT
-	TRBD2	TRBV27	TRBJ2-1	CASGSTAGTPYNEQFF	TGTGCCAGCGGATCCACAGCGGGGACCCCCTACAATGAGCAGTTCTTC
-	-	TRBV19	TRBJ2-1	CASSIGRLNEQFF	TGTGCCAGTAGTATAGGCAGGCTTAATGAGCAGTTCTTC
-	TRBD1	TRBV9	TRBJ1-2	CASSGDRTNYGYTF	TGTGCCAGCAGCGGGGACAGAACTAACTATGGCTACACCTTC
-	TRBD1	TRBV7-2	TRBJ2-5	CASSSPLGQGGETQYF	TGTGCCAGCAGCTCCCCGTTGGGACAGGGGGGAGAGACCCAGTACTTC
once	-	TRBV9	TRBJ1-2	CASSVAGARGYTF	TGTGCCAGCAGCGTAGCTGGGGCGCGGGGCTACACCTTC
-	-	TRBV5-1	TRBJ2-1	CASRENAGEQFF	TGCGCCAGCAGGGAGAACGCGGGAGAGCAGTTCTTC
-	-	TRBV7-2	TRBJ1-4	CASSLGSATNEKLFF	TGTGCCAGCAGCTTAGGGTCAGCAACTAATGAAAAACTGTTTTTT
-	-	TRBV2	TRBJ1-2	CASTGDGYGYTF	TGTGCCAGCACGGGCGACGGTTATGGCTACACCTTC
-	-	TRBV28	TRBJ1-5	CASSLVGQRGNQPQHF	TGTGCCAGCAGTTTAGTGGGGCAGAGGGGCAATCAGCCCCAGCATTTT
-	-	TRBV6-5	TRBJ2-2	CASSLGGATGELFF	TGTGCCAGCAGCCTTGGGGGGGCAACCGGGGAGCTGTTTTTT
once	-	TRBV30	TRBJ2-7	CAWGGRGYEQYF	TGTGCCTGGGGGGGGCGGGGCTACGAGCAGTACTTC
once	-	TRBV9	TRBJ1-1	CASSESGAAGTEAFF	TGTGCCAGCAGCGAAAGTGGGGCCGCGGGGACTGAAGCTTTCTTT
-	-	TRBV29-1	TRBJ2-7	CSGGTSTYEQYF	TGCAGCGGGGGAACAAGTACCTACGAGCAGTACTTC